One and the same sample provided the 23 T cell receptor beta chains below, sequenced in a study of shared clonotypes between healthy human individuals. Generated by immunoSEQ multiplex PCR, the TCRdb table keeps only in-frame clones and is missing some. This sample has millions of clones, with approximately 94% found just once. The specimen was naive CD4+ T cells sorted from blood. Subset of the sample: CD45RA+ positively selected. The receptors were gathered from a man between 18 and 35 years old in good health.

The chain employs TRBV6-6 and TRBJ1-4; D remains unclear. From germline, CDR1 is MNHNY and CDR2 SVGAGI (reference sequence). The CDR3 is made up of 13 amino acids. The V and J ends lost 6 bases and 7 bases respectively, with 12 bases between them. The CDR3 DNA follows: TGTGCCAGCAGAGACCCCGGTGGTGAAAAACTGTTTTTT. Amino acid sequence: CASRDPGGEKLFF.

This sequence joins TRBV7-9 and TRBJ2-3; 8 bases map to TRBD2. After removal of 5 bases from V and 2 bases from J, the junction contained 9 bases not matched to a gene. Germline V gives CDR1 SEHNR, CDR2 FQNEAQ (reference sequence). There are 16 residues in the CDR3. The CDR3 DNA reads TGTGCCAGCAGCCACGCCAGCGGGGGCAACACAGATACGCAGTATTTT. It encodes CASSHASGGNTDTQYF. Combining the CDR3 with reference TRBV7-9 and TRBJ2-3 gives the whole variable domain DTGVSQNPRHKITKRGQNVTFRCDPISEHNRLYWYRQTLGQGPEFLTYFQNEAQLEKSRLLSDRFSAERPKGSFSTLEIQRTEQGDSAMYLCASSHASGGNTDTQYFGPGTRLTVL.

This chain links TRBV6-5 with TRBJ2-3; tentatively, D is TRBD1 (6 bases). With 6 bases removed from V and 4 bases from J, the gap between germline ends came to 17 bases. The germline gives CDR1 MNHEY, CDR2 SVGAGI. This CDR3 comprises 15 residues. The CDR3 protein is CASRPYGTTADTQYF. The DNA for the CDR3 is TGTGCCAGCAGACCTTATGGGACAACAGCAGATACGCAGTATTTT.

The CDR3 DNA reads TGTGCCAGCTCACCTAGCAGGGGCGCCTCCTACGAGCAGTACTTC. Protein sequence: CASSPSRGASYEQYF. The chain is built from TRBV18 and TRBJ2-7, with a possible D match to TRBD1 (6 bases). Germline CDR1 is KGHSH and CDR2 is LQKENI. This CDR3 is built from 15 residues. The V gene lost 3 bases and the J gene lost 0 bases, with 12 bases spanning the gap.

The chain links TRBV2 to TRBJ2-3; weak D call: TRBD2 (6 bases). Germline V CDR1 and CDR2: SNHLY, FYNNEI. Trimming shortened V by 4 bases and J by 0 bases, and 11 bases separated the two germline ends. CDR3 length equals 15 residues. In nucleotides, the CDR3 is TGTGCCAGCAGTGTCGCGGGGATTAGCACAGATACGCAGTATTTT. It codes for CASSVAGISTDTQYF. The variable domain in full, with the rest retrieved from reference TRBV2 and TRBJ2-3, is EPEVTQTPSHQVTQMGQEVILRCVPISNHLYFYWYRQILGQKVEFLVSFYNNEISEKSEIFDDQFSVERPDGSNFTLKIRSTKLEDSAMYFCASSVAGISTDTQYFGPGTRLTVL.

This clone was found a few times. The CDR3 sequence: CASSVEGYNSPLHF. DNA of the CDR3: TGTGCCAGCAGTGTTGAAGGCTATAATTCACCCCTCCACTTT. V usage is TRBV27 and J usage is TRBJ1-6; the D is unclear. Germline V gene data show CDR1 as MNHEY and CDR2 as SMNVEV (reference sequence). The CDR3 is 14 residues long. V lost 5 bases, J lost 3 bases, and 8 bases lay in between.

J is TRBJ2-1 and V is TRBV7-9, with a tentative D call TRBD2 (5 bases). The CDR3 consists of 13 residues. Germline V gene data show CDR1 as SEHNR and CDR2 as FQNEAQ (reference sequence). Trimming shortened V by 4 bases and J by 5 bases, and 9 bases separated the two germline ends. CDR3 sequence reads: CASSSDSNNEQFF. The DNA of the CDR3 is TGTGCCAGCAGCTCGGACTCAAACAATGAGCAGTTCTTC.

CDR3 loop: CASSQPGPSGETQYF. Written as DNA, the CDR3 is TGCGCCAGCAGTCAACCAGGGCCCTCCGGGGAGACCCAGTACTTC. V gene TRBV23-1 combines with J gene TRBJ2-5; D possibly corresponds to TRBD1 (5 bases). TRBV23-1 is known as an ORF, though its function is uncertain. The CDR3 loop spans 15 amino acids. Trimming took off 2 bases at V and 5 bases at J, with 15 bases between the two ends.

The chain uses TRBV9 and TRBJ1-6; a possible D gene is TRBD1 (6 bases). CDR3 length: 15 amino acids. CDR1 and CDR2 from the germline V gene are SGDLS and YYNGEE. Trimming took 6 bases from V and 4 from J, leaving 14 bases between them. CDR3 sequence reads: CASTGGQGYNSPLHF. The CDR3, as DNA: TGTGCCAGCACCGGGGGGCAGGGGTATAATTCACCCCTCCACTTT.

The chain combines TRBV6-6 with TRBJ2-5; tentatively, D is TRBD1 (5 bases). CDR3 length equals 12 residues. With 9 bases removed from V and 2 bases from J, the gap between germline ends came to 10 bases. CDR1 is MNHNY, CDR2 SVGAGI, per germline (reference sequence). CDR3 region: CASRGVQETQYF. In DNA form, the CDR3 reads TGTGCCAGTAGGGGCGTACAAGAGACCCAGTACTTC.

CDR3 amino acids: CARSGGLADNIAKNIQYF. CDR3 sequence (DNA): TGTGCCAGAAGCGGGGGACTAGCGGATAACATAGCCAAAAACATTCAGTACTTC. The rearrangement links TRBV5-3 to TRBJ2-4, with 11 bases identical to TRBD2. TRBV5-3 is given ORF status, its function remaining uncertain. The CDR3 runs to 18 residues. Trimming cost V 4 bases and J 0 bases; bases outside gene matches: 9.

A note on this clone: Other DNA sequences from this sample encode an identical CDR3 as well. The V gene is TRBV6-6, the J gene TRBJ1-5, with D possibly TRBD1 on 5 matching bases. CDR1 MNHNY and CDR2 SVGAGI come from the germline V gene (reference sequence). This CDR3 is 14 amino acids long. Deletions cut 3 bases from V and 3 bases from J, with 9 bases between. The CDR3 region has the DNA TGTGCCAGCAGTTATGCAGGGTACAATCAGCCCCAGCATTTT. Amino acids: CASSYAGYNQPQHF.

The rearrangement links TRBV4-3 to TRBJ2-7; D might be TRBD1 (6 bases). The V gene lost 4 bases and the J gene lost 1 base, with 14 bases spanning the gap. This CDR3 has 15 amino acids. Germline-derived CDR1 and CDR2 are LGHNA and YSLEER. CDR3 DNA: TGCGCCAGCAGCCGTGGTCAGGGGTTATCCTACGAGCAGTACTTC. This encodes CASSRGQGLSYEQYF.

V and J are TRBV6-5 and TRBJ1-6; D not certain. The CDR3 totals 12 residues. With 6 bases removed from V and 10 bases from J, the gap between germline ends came to 10 bases. The germline V gene encodes CDR1 MNHEY and CDR2 SVGAGI. The CDR3 nucleotides are TGTGCCAGCAGAACGGGAGAGTCACCCCTCCACTTT. Translation gives CASRTGESPLHF.

The chain links TRBV7-8 to TRBJ2-7, with a possible D match to TRBD2 (6 bases). V was trimmed by 1 base and J by 9 bases, leaving 13 bases between them. The CDR3 loop spans 13 amino acids. Germline V gene data show CDR1 as SGHVS and CDR2 as FQNEAQ. The CDR3 loop reads CASSLGEPGVQYF. The CDR3 DNA is TGTGCCAGCAGCTTAGGGGAACCGGGGGTGCAGTACTTC.

This clone was counted only a few times. The chain is built from TRBV10-3 and TRBJ1-2; no firm D call. The CDR3 runs to 13 residues. Germline lookup yields CDR1 ENHRY and CDR2 SYGVKD. Trimming removed 6 bases from V and 1 base from J, with 9 bases in between. The CDR3 nucleotides are TGTGCCATCAGCTTTGACGGTAACTATGGCTACACCTTC. Its protein is CAISFDGNYGYTF.

The V gene is TRBV6-5, the J gene TRBJ1-5, with D possibly matching TRBD1 (5 bases). Germline CDR1 is MNHEY and CDR2 is SVGAGI. The CDR3 covers 13 residues. V was clipped by 6 bases and J by 7 bases, with 13 bases between them. CDR3 protein: CASSRGGEQPQHF. The CDR3 DNA follows: TGTGCCAGCAGCCGGGGGGGGGAACAGCCCCAGCATTTT.

A note on this clone: Other DNA sequences of this sample code for an identical CDR3. This chain connects TRBV6-6 to TRBJ2-7, with 7 bases fitting TRBD1. This CDR3 spans 14 amino acids. J lost 2 bases, V lost 2 bases, and 3 bases had no gene match. Germline CDR1 reads MNHNY; CDR2 reads SVGAGI (reference sequence). CDR3 DNA sequence: TGTGCCAGCAGTTACGGTCAGGGGGCCTACGAGCAGTACTTC. Protein product: CASSYGQGAYEQYF.

V is TRBV2 and J is TRBJ2-1; the D is unclear. CDR1 SNHLY and CDR2 FYNNEI come from the germline V gene. The V end was cut by 4 bases, the J end by 5 bases, with 12 bases between. CDR3 length: 14 residues. CDR3: CASSVSRGNNEQFF. CDR3 coding DNA: TGTGCCAGCAGTGTAAGCAGAGGAAACAATGAGCAGTTCTTC.

V usage is TRBV19 and J usage is TRBJ2-3; D not resolved. The V gene lost 5 bases and the J gene lost 4 bases, with 7 bases spanning the gap. The CDR3 has 12 residues. Germline assignment: CDR1 LNHDA and CDR2 SQIVND (reference sequence). DNA for the CDR3: TGTGCCAGTAGTCCTCGTCCAGATACGCAGTATTTT. The encoded protein is CASSPRPDTQYF.

This clone was recorded only once. The chain combines TRBV27 with TRBJ2-7; D might be TRBD1 (6 bases). V shed 5 bases and J shed 1 base, with 15 bases lying between them. There are 15 residues in the CDR3. Germline V lookup: CDR1 MNHEY, CDR2 SMNVEV (reference sequence). The CDR3 loop reads CASSPYRDTSYEQYF. The CDR3 DNA follows: TGTGCCAGCAGTCCCTACAGGGATACGTCCTACGAGCAGTACTTC.

This chain connects TRBV30 to TRBJ2-6, with D perhaps matching TRBD1 (6 bases). The CDR3 has 16 amino acids. In germline, CDR1 is GTSNPN, CDR2 SVGIG (reference sequence). V gave up 3 bases and J gave up 4 bases, with 16 bases separating them. The CDR3 protein is CAWRKTGMRGANVLTF. In nucleotides, the CDR3 is TGTGCCTGGAGGAAAACAGGGATGCGGGGGGCCAACGTCCTGACTTTC.

The chain employs TRBV5-1 and TRBJ1-6; 7 bases are shared with TRBD1. This CDR3 contains 15 residues. Germline lookup yields CDR1 SGHRS and CDR2 YFSETQ. The V and J ends lost 3 bases and 7 bases, in that order; junction bases with no gene match: 7. DNA of the CDR3: TGCGCCAGCAGCTCTATAACAGGGGTGAATTCACCCCTCCACTTT. Translated, it gives CASSSITGVNSPLHF.